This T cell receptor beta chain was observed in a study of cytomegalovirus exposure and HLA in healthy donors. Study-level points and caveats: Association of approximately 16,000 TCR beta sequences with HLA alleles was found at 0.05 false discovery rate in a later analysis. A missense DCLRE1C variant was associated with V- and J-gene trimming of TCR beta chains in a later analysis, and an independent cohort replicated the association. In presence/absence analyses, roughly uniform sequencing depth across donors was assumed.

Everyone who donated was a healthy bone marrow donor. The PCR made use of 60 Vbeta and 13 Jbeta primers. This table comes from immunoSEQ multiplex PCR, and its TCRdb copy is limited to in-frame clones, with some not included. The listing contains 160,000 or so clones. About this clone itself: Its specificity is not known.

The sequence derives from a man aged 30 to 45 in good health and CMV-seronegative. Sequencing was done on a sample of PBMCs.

The CDR3, as DNA: TGTGCCAGCAGCTTAGTTCGGGAGGGTTCCTACGAGCAGTACTTC. It translates to CASSLVREGSYEQYF. The V call is TRBV13, the J call TRBJ2-5; 8 bases fit TRBD2. TRBJ2-7 matches the DNA end more closely, so the J call is doubtful. The germline CDR1 and CDR2 sequences are PRHDT and FYEKMQ (reference sequence). The CDR3 consists of 15 residues.